This T cell receptor beta chain was sequenced for a study of T cells in Graves' hyperthyroidism and ophthalmopathy. This clonotype was detected many times. What it binds is not known. Orbital computed tomography, thyroid ultrasound, serum thyroxine and TRAb, and clinical symptoms together informed the diagnoses. Amplification yielded TCR beta CDR3 regions, with RNA transcripts as the source. The TCR CDR3 was amplified in a first-round RT-PCR using the HTBI primer set. TCRdb re-called the multiplex PCR reads through MiXCR, storing one row per CDR3 protein. Among over 500,000 distinct CDR3 sequences, 15% to 20% were seen once, and the ten largest hold 17%. Study findings and constraints: Ophthalmopathy and stable hyperthyroidism were told apart by a 13 V-J model. The majority of expanded thyroid clonotypes above 0.001 also appeared in blood.

V was pared by 0 bases and J by 4 bases, with 9 bases between. The V gene's germline CDR1 is KGHSH and CDR2 LQKENI. This CDR3 region has 14 residues. The sample comprised blood. The V call is TRBV18, the J call TRBJ2-5, with D possibly matching TRBD2 (5 bases). This receptor was identified in a woman aged 18-35 years with Graves' ophthalmopathy. The CDR3 bases are TGTGCCAGCTCACCACCGAACGGGATAGAGACCCAGTACTTC. Translating it yields CASSPPNGIETQYF.